The 24 T cell receptor beta chains in this list originate from one sample, sequenced in a study of T cells in Graves' hyperthyroidism and ophthalmopathy. Using RNA transcripts as the source, TCR beta CDR3 regions were amplified. TCR CDR3 regions were first amplified by RT-PCR with HTBI primers. TCRdb reprocessed the multiplex PCR reads with MiXCR, giving one entry per CDR3 protein. The table shows over 550,000 distinct CDR3 sequences, with approximately 15% occurring only once. The sample taken for sequencing was blood. The receptor set was obtained from a woman aged 18-29 years with Graves' hyperthyroidism.

The gene calls are TRBV19 and TRBJ2-3; D is uncertain. Trimming cost V 0 bases and J 1 base, with 5 bases left between them. CDR3 size: 14 residues. Looked up from germline, CDR1 is LNHDA and CDR2 is SQIVND (reference sequence). The CDR3 loop reads CASSIDRGTDTQYF. CDR3 nucleotide sequence: TGTGCCAGTAGTATAGATAGGGGCACAGATACGCAGTATTTT.

Ten or more counts support this clonotype. The chain is built from TRBV7-2 and TRBJ2-7; TRBD1 might be the D (6 bases). The V end lost 5 bases, the J end lost 6 bases, and 14 bases lay between the germline ends. Germline V CDR1 and CDR2: SGHTA, FQGNSA. This CDR3 is built from 13 residues. CDR3 DNA sequence: TGTGCCAGCAGCCGGCAGGGGAAGGCCGAGCAGTACTTC. Translation: CASSRQGKAEQYF.

This clonotype was seen ten or more times. This chain connects TRBV20-1 to TRBJ2-7; no clear D. V was cut by 3 bases and J by 2 bases, with 14 bases left in between. Germline V gene data show CDR1 as DFQATT and CDR2 as SNEGSKA (reference sequence). CDR3 length equals 14 residues. The CDR3 DNA follows: TGCAGTGCTAGCGTGTGGACGGTGACCTACGAGCAGTACTTC. Translated: CSASVWTVTYEQYF.

The chain couples TRBV27 to TRBJ2-1, with a tentative D call TRBD2 (6 bases). V was pared by 6 bases and J by 9 bases, with 9 bases between. CDR1 is MNHEY, CDR2 SMNVEV, per germline (reference sequence). This CDR3 comprises 11 residues. The CDR3 region is CASRWGGEQFF. The CDR3 DNA reads as TGTGCCAGCAGATGGGGAGGTGAGCAGTTCTTC.

This clonotype was detected a few times. This chain connects TRBV28 to TRBJ2-6; D is undetermined. The germline gives CDR1 MDHEN, CDR2 SYDVKM. CDR3 size: 14 residues. V was cut by 7 bases and J by 0 bases, with 7 bases left in between. The CDR3 region has the DNA TGTGCCAGCAACACGAACTCTGGGGCCAACGTCCTGACTTTC. Protein: CASNTNSGANVLTF.

V and J are TRBV12-3 or TRBV12-4 and TRBJ1-2; 9 bases line up with TRBD1. The CDR3 loop spans 13 amino acids. V dropped 7 bases and J dropped 8; count of bases not matched to a gene: 8. The CDR3 DNA reads as TGTGCCAGCACCCCACCGGGACAGGGAGGCTACACCTTC. The encoded protein is CASTPPGQGGYTF.

This clonotype was found a few times. The chain employs TRBV19 and TRBJ1-2, with TRBD1 as a possible D gene (6 bases). Germline V gene lookup returns CDR1 LNHDA and CDR2 SQIVND (reference sequence). There are 12 residues in the CDR3. V lost 4 bases, J lost 6 bases, and 9 bases lay in between. The CDR3: CASSTGAHGYTF. DNA of the CDR3: TGTGCCAGTAGTACAGGGGCGCATGGCTACACCTTC.

The sample holds many counts of this clonotype. The chain has TRBV28 and TRBJ2-7; 9 bases are a match to TRBD2. The CDR3 has 17 residues. The V gene end was trimmed by 5 bases and the J gene end by 0 bases; junction bases not matched to a gene: 11. Per the germline V gene, CDR1 is MDHEN and CDR2 is SYDVKM. CDR3 sequence: CASSPRGLARFSYEQYF. Here the CDR3 DNA reads TGTGCCAGCAGTCCCAGAGGACTAGCGCGGTTCTCCTACGAGCAGTACTTC.

This clonotype was counted ten times or more. This chain joins TRBV4-2 and TRBJ2-7; no clear D gene. The CDR3 has 13 amino acids. The V end lost 0 bases, the J end lost 8 bases, and 11 bases lay between the germline ends. Per germline, CDR1 LGHNA and CDR2 YNFKEQ. CDR3 protein: CASSQETMYQQYF. The CDR3 DNA reads TGTGCCAGCAGCCAAGAAACGATGTACCAGCAGTACTTC.

This clonotype was observed many times. The chain carries TRBV2 and TRBJ2-1, with D possibly TRBD2 on 6 matching bases. CDR1 is SNHLY, CDR2 FYNNEI, per germline. The V gene lost 5 bases and the J gene lost 4 bases, with 24 bases spanning the gap. The CDR3 extends over 18 amino acids. The CDR3 reads CASSHRPIAASRYNEQFF. The CDR3 bases are TGTGCCAGCAGTCACCGCCCGATAGCGGCATCCCGGTACAATGAGCAGTTCTTC. Full variable domain (rest looked up from reference TRBV2 and TRBJ2-1): EPEVTQTPSHQVTQMGQEVILRCVPISNHLYFYWYRQILGQKVEFLVSFYNNEISEKSEIFDDQFSVERPDGSNFTLKIRSTKLEDSAMYFCASSHRPIAASRYNEQFFGPGTRLTVL.

With respect to this clonotype: A read error may be the cause here, since a much bigger clone is one base away. This chain links TRBV28 with TRBJ1-1, with a possible D match to TRBD1 (6 bases). The germline gives CDR1 MDHEN, CDR2 SYDVKM. This CDR3 is built from 13 residues. CDR3 region: CASSMDSYTEALF. The CDR3 DNA sequence: TGTGCCAGCAGCATGGACAGCTACACTGAAGCTCTCTTT.

This clonotype was recorded at least ten times. CDR3 coding DNA: TGCAGTGCTTGGACAGGGGGCGTCAATCAGCCCCAGCATTTT. Amino acid sequence: CSAWTGGVNQPQHF. The chain joins TRBV20-1 to TRBJ1-5; 11 nucleotides align to TRBD1. The CDR3 extends over 14 amino acids. The germline V gene has CDR1 DFQATT and CDR2 SNEGSKA (reference sequence). Trimming cost V 5 bases and J 3 bases; bases outside gene matches: 3.

V gene TRBV7-9 combines with J gene TRBJ2-1; 11 bases align to TRBD2. J gave up 9 bases and V 0 bases, and 10 bases lay outside the gene matches. This CDR3 region has 17 residues. The V gene's germline CDR1 is SEHNR and CDR2 FQNEAQ (reference sequence). CDR3 region: CASSLALKLAGAAEQFF. DNA for the CDR3: TGTGCCAGCAGCTTAGCCCTCAAACTAGCGGGAGCCGCTGAGCAGTTCTTC. Full variable domain (outside the CDR3, taken from reference TRBV7-9 and TRBJ2-1): DTGVSQNPRHKITKRGQNVTFRCDPISEHNRLYWYRQTLGQGPEFLTYFQNEAQLEKSRLLSDRFSAERPKGSFSTLEIQRTEQGDSAMYLCASSLALKLAGAAEQFFGPGTRLTVL.

There are many counts of this clonotype. The V call is TRBV7-6, the J call TRBJ2-7; 9 bases map to TRBD1. The germline V gene encodes CDR1 SGHVS and CDR2 FNYEAQ. J was trimmed by 3 bases and V by 4 bases; bases with no gene match: 4. CDR3 length: 14 residues. CDR3 residues: CASSWGQGDYEQYF. Written as DNA, the CDR3 is TGTGCCAGCAGCTGGGGACAGGGCGACTACGAGCAGTACTTC.

At least ten counts were recorded for this clonotype. The chain links TRBV3-1 to TRBJ2-7; D is unresolved. The CDR3 length is 13 residues. Germline CDR1 reads LGHDT; CDR2 reads YNNKEL (reference sequence). Trimming removed 7 bases at V and 2 bases at J, with 12 bases between. CDR3: CASTRHRPYEQYF. The DNA of the CDR3 is TGTGCCAGCACCCGGCACCGACCCTACGAGCAGTACTTC.

The table lists this clonotype with many counts. The chain employs TRBV18 and TRBJ1-1; TRBD1 matches 7 bases. The CDR3 length is 12 residues. V was pared by 2 bases and J by 10 bases, with 4 bases of the junction left unmatched. The V gene's germline CDR1 is KGHSH and CDR2 LQKENI. Written as DNA, the CDR3 is TGTGCCAGCTCACCATCCCGGGACAGAGCTTTCTTT. Translated, it gives CASSPSRDRAFF.

This clonotype appeared a few times. V and J are TRBV4-1 and TRBJ1-4; TRBD1 matches 8 bases. V trimming: 4 bases; J trimming: 4 bases; junction bases outside the gene matches: 5. The V gene's germline CDR1 is MGHRA and CDR2 YSYEKL. The CDR3 totals 15 residues. The CDR3 DNA follows: TGCGCCAGCAGCCCAGGGGGCAAGAGTAATGAAAAACTGTTTTTT. Protein: CASSPGGKSNEKLFF.

The chain uses TRBV20-1 and TRBJ2-5; 15 bases align to TRBD2. Germline V gene data show CDR1 as DFQATT and CDR2 as SNEGSKA (reference sequence). V trimming: 3 bases; J trimming: 3 bases; junction bases outside the gene matches: 14. CDR3 length: 19 amino acids. CDR3 amino acids: CSASRTSGRARTVKETQYF. CDR3 sequence (DNA): TGCAGTGCTAGCCGGACTAGCGGGAGGGCACGGACCGTGAAAGAGACCCAGTACTTC.

This clonotype was observed a few times. The chain employs TRBV12-5 and TRBJ1-4, with TRBD1 matching over 8 bases. V lost 1 base and J lost 6; bases outside the gene matches: 7. Germline V gene sequence: CDR1 LGHNT, CDR2 FRNRAP. The CDR3 spans 16 residues. The CDR3 protein is CASGLARGRRDEKLFF. CDR3 DNA sequence: TGTGCTAGTGGTTTGGCCAGGGGGCGTCGTGATGAAAAACTGTTTTTT. The variable domain in full, with the rest retrieved from reference TRBV12-5 and TRBJ1-4, is DARVTQTPRHKVTEMGQEVTMRCQPILGHNTVFWYRQTMMQGLELLAYFRNRAPLDDSGMPKDRFSAEMPDATLATLKIQPSEPRDSAVYFCASGLARGRRDEKLFFGSGTQLSVL.

This clonotype was seen a handful of times. This chain joins TRBV5-4 and TRBJ2-3; D not resolved. The CDR3 has 16 amino acids. Germline CDR1 SGHNT, CDR2 YYREEE (reference sequence). Trimming took off 10 bases at V and 2 bases at J, with 23 bases between the two ends. The CDR3 protein is CAASLPSRTATDTQYF. CDR3 DNA sequence: TGTGCCGCCAGCTTGCCCAGCAGGACGGCCACAGATACGCAGTATTTT.

The rearrangement joins TRBV29-1 to TRBJ2-2; TRBD1 agrees at 7 bases. Trimming at V came to 4 bases and at J to 4 bases, leaving 6 bases not matched to a gene. The CDR3 contains 14 residues. In germline, CDR1 is SQVTM, CDR2 ANQGSEA. The CDR3: CSVGVGTATGELFF. Here the CDR3 DNA reads TGCAGCGTTGGTGTGGGGACAGCCACCGGGGAGCTGTTTTTT.

CDR3 DNA sequence: TGCAGTGCCCCCGGGCCCGGAGCAGATGAGCAGTACTTC. Protein: CSAPGPGADEQYF. The rearrangement links TRBV20-1 to TRBJ2-1; no definite D call. The DNA matches TRBJ2-7 better at its end, which makes the J call doubtful. Germline V gene lookup returns CDR1 DFQATT and CDR2 SNEGSKA (reference sequence). The CDR3 sequence is 13 residues long.

This clonotype was counted at least ten times. The gene calls are TRBV7-8 and TRBJ2-5; D uncertain. The CDR3 covers 13 residues. Germline-derived CDR1 and CDR2 are SGHVS and FQNEAQ. Between the trimmed V and J ends, which lost 3 bases and 3 bases, there was a span of 8 bases. The CDR3 DNA reads TGTGCCAGCAGCTTTCGTTCGAAAGAGACCCAGTACTTC. Encoded protein: CASSFRSKETQYF.

This clonotype was detected only a few times. The CDR3 region has the DNA TGTGCCAGCAGCCAACTAGCGGGAGGGCAGGAGTACTTC. Translated, it gives CASSQLAGGQEYF. The rearrangement links TRBV12-3 or TRBV12-4 to TRBJ2-7; 13 bases are shared with TRBD2. The CDR3 sequence is 13 residues long. The trim removed 6 bases at V and 11 bases at J, leaving 7 bases unmatched.